The clone carrying this T cell receptor (beta chain) is a singleton in its sample. Its antigen is unknown. Per germline, CDR1 SEHNR and CDR2 FQNEAQ (reference sequence). With V trimmed by 2 bases and J by 4 bases, 7 bases remained unmatched. There are 15 residues in the CDR3. Clones were sequenced by immunoSEQ multiplex PCR, and TCRdb holds only the in-frame ones, with some missing. The data show 85,000 to 100,000 clones, 93% seen once. This sample is drawn from a study of Tregs in tolerant kidney transplant recipients. Study-level findings and limits: Tregs expanded with activated donor B cells seemed most donor-specific. Few patients were studied, so findings need validation in larger groups.

The specimen comprised CD4+ T cells from blood, sampled before the transplant. The genes are TRBV7-9 and TRBJ2-5; TRBD2 matches at 7 bases. The receptor comes from a human donor who received a combined kidney and bone marrow transplant. The CDR3 reads CASSLRQGGSETQYF. For the CDR3, the DNA is TGTGCCAGCAGCTTAAGGCAGGGAGGGTCAGAGACCCAGTACTTC.